A selection of T cell receptor beta chains follows, all from one sample in a study of vaccination effects on CD4 cells after COVID-19. These receptors' antigens are unknown. Here immunoSEQ multiplex PCR was the method, and the copy in TCRdb shows in-frame clones only, minus some. The profile shows some 70,000 clones, approximately 81% of them singletons. The sample consisted of CD4+ T cells from PBMCs cultured with HCoV-229E spike peptides, taken after COVID-19 vaccination. The receptors originated from a human donor who received a COVID-19 vaccine. The CDR3 runs from the conserved cysteine through the conserved F or W. Each record gives: D gene, V gene, J gene, CDR3 DNA, CDR3 protein. A D gene is named only where the DNA matches it firmly.

D gene: -; V gene: TRBV3-1/TRBV3-2; J gene: TRBJ1-1; CDR3 DNA: TGTGCCAGCAGCCCGACTCTCGGGACGGCGAACACTGAAGCTTTCTTT; CDR3 protein: CASSPTLGTANTEAFF
D gene: -; V gene: TRBV30; J gene: TRBJ1-1; CDR3 DNA: TGTGCCTGGAGGACAGAGAGGAACACTGAAGCTTTCTTT; CDR3 protein: CAWRTERNTEAFF
D gene: -; V gene: TRBV9; J gene: TRBJ2-3; CDR3 DNA: TGTGCCAGCAGCGTAGCTACCACAGATACGCAGTATTTT; CDR3 protein: CASSVATTDTQYF
D gene: TRBD1; V gene: TRBV11-2; J gene: TRBJ2-1; CDR3 DNA: TGTGCCAGCAGCTCAATACAGGGGAGATCCTACAATGAGCAGTTCTTC; CDR3 protein: CASSSIQGRSYNEQFF
D gene: TRBD1; V gene: TRBV6-5; J gene: TRBJ2-3; CDR3 DNA: TGTGCCGTAGGGACAGGGACCACAGATACGCAGTATTTT; CDR3 protein: CAVGTGTTDTQYF
D gene: -; V gene: TRBV12-3/TRBV12-4; J gene: TRBJ2-3; CDR3 DNA: TGTGCCAGCAGTTTTCTTAGCACAGATACGCAGTATTTT; CDR3 protein: CASSFLSTDTQYF
D gene: TRBD1; V gene: TRBV7-2; J gene: TRBJ2-2; CDR3 DNA: TGTGCCAGCCGCAGGGACAGGGCCGAGGAGCTGTTTTTT; CDR3 protein: CASRRDRAEELFF
D gene: -; V gene: TRBV11-3; J gene: TRBJ2-3; CDR3 DNA: TGTGCCAGCAGTCGGGGGGCGCTTGGCACAGATACGCAGTATTTT; CDR3 protein: CASSRGALGTDTQYF
D gene: -; V gene: TRBV7-2; J gene: TRBJ2-3; CDR3 DNA: TGTGCCAGCAGCCCCCTTCCGGGGATTGTAGGAGATACGCAGTATTTT; CDR3 protein: CASSPLPGIVGDTQYF
D gene: -; V gene: TRBV29-1; J gene: TRBJ1-4; CDR3 DNA: TGCAGCGTAAGGACGGCGGAAAAACTGTTTTTT; CDR3 protein: CSVRTAEKLFF
D gene: TRBD2; V gene: TRBV30; J gene: TRBJ2-5; CDR3 DNA: TGTGCCTCCGGCTCCGGGGGGGGCCTTCAAGAGACCCAGTACTTC; CDR3 protein: CASGSGGGLQETQYF
D gene: -; V gene: TRBV6-6; J gene: TRBJ1-2; CDR3 DNA: TGTGCCAGCAGTGCCAGCCTTTCGGCGGGTGGCTACACCTTC; CDR3 protein: CASSASLSAGGYTF
D gene: TRBD1; V gene: TRBV28; J gene: TRBJ1-6; CDR3 DNA: TGTGCCAGCAGTTTACACAGGGGCTCCTTCCTTAATTCACCCCTCCACTTT; CDR3 protein: CASSLHRGSFLNSPLHF
D gene: -; V gene: TRBV6-5; J gene: TRBJ2-2; CDR3 DNA: TGTGCCAGCAGTTACGGGACCGGGGAGCTGTTTTTT; CDR3 protein: CASSYGTGELFF
D gene: -; V gene: TRBV10-2; J gene: TRBJ1-5; CDR3 DNA: TGCGCCAGCAGTGCAATTTGGGGAAATAGCAATCAGCCCCAGCATTTT; CDR3 protein: CASSAIWGNSNQPQHF
D gene: -; V gene: TRBV6-2/TRBV6-3; J gene: TRBJ2-3; CDR3 DNA: TGTGCCAGCAGTTACAATCGGGAGACAGATACGCAGTATTTT; CDR3 protein: CASSYNRETDTQYF